The rows below give T cell receptor beta chains drawn from one sample of a study of shared clonotypes between healthy human individuals. The table came from immunoSEQ multiplex PCR; TCRdb's copy has only in-frame clones and leaves some out. The data contain around 2.5 million clones, 90% to 95% of them singletons. Sequencing input: naive CD4+ T cells from PBMCs. Source of these receptors: a man aged 18 to 30 in good health. Some clones in this sample may be carry-over from other donors' samples. CDR3s include the opening cysteine and the closing phenylalanine or tryptophan. The D gene is left open where the match is weak. Clone size is shown for a subset of rows, as once, few, many or a class of expanded clone.

d_gene: .; abundance: .; j_gene: TRBJ2-7; v_gene: TRBV6-1; CDR3aa: CASSEFYEQYF; CDR3nt: TGTGCCAGCAGTGAATTCTACGAGCAGTACTTC
d_gene: TRBD2; abundance: .; j_gene: TRBJ2-1; v_gene: TRBV5-1; CDR3aa: CASSLELAGEGNEQFF; CDR3nt: TGCGCCAGCAGCTTGGAGCTAGCGGGAGAGGGTAATGAGCAGTTCTTC
d_gene: TRBD2; abundance: .; j_gene: TRBJ2-1; v_gene: TRBV28; CDR3aa: CASSSPAGGYYNEQFF; CDR3nt: TGTGCCAGCAGTAGCCCAGCGGGAGGGTACTACAATGAGCAGTTCTTC
d_gene: .; abundance: .; j_gene: TRBJ1-1; v_gene: TRBV18; CDR3aa: CASSPDTEAFF; CDR3nt: TGTGCCAGCTCACCCGATACTGAAGCTTTCTTT
d_gene: .; abundance: .; j_gene: TRBJ2-4; v_gene: TRBV6-5; CDR3aa: CASCPGFVIQYF; CDR3nt: TGTGCCAGCTGTCCAGGGTTTGTCATTCAGTACTTC
d_gene: .; abundance: .; j_gene: TRBJ2-5; v_gene: TRBV5-1; CDR3aa: CASSYTGAGGAQYF; CDR3nt: TGCGCCAGCAGCTACACAGGAGCCGGAGGGGCCCAGTACTTC
d_gene: .; abundance: .; j_gene: TRBJ2-3; v_gene: TRBV9; CDR3aa: CASSPGSDTQYF; CDR3nt: TGTGCCAGCAGCCCCGGATCGGATACGCAGTATTTT
d_gene: .; abundance: .; j_gene: TRBJ1-5; v_gene: TRBV18; CDR3aa: CASSTGGDQPQHF; CDR3nt: TGTGCCAGCTCAACGGGGGGAGATCAGCCCCAGCATTTT
d_gene: TRBD1; abundance: .; j_gene: TRBJ2-3; v_gene: TRBV10-3; CDR3aa: CAISGWDSGDTQYF; CDR3nt: TGTGCCATCAGTGGTTGGGACAGCGGAGATACGCAGTATTTT
d_gene: .; abundance: .; j_gene: TRBJ1-2; v_gene: TRBV10-3; CDR3aa: CAISSFGGPTYGYTF; CDR3nt: TGTGCCATCAGTTCCTTTGGGGGCCCCACCTATGGCTACACCTTC
d_gene: .; abundance: .; j_gene: TRBJ1-3; v_gene: TRBV5-6; CDR3aa: CASRSGNTIYF; CDR3nt: TGTGCCAGCCGTTCTGGAAACACCATATATTTT
d_gene: .; abundance: .; j_gene: TRBJ2-3; v_gene: TRBV19; CDR3aa: CASSSRGPDTQYF; CDR3nt: TGTGCCAGTAGTAGTAGGGGTCCAGATACGCAGTATTTT
d_gene: .; abundance: .; j_gene: TRBJ1-2; v_gene: TRBV7-9; CDR3aa: CASSAGEGGGGYTF; CDR3nt: TGTGCCAGCTCGGCAGGGGAGGGAGGAGGTGGCTACACCTTC
d_gene: .; abundance: .; j_gene: TRBJ2-5; v_gene: TRBV30; CDR3aa: CAWSVRRVGVKTQYF; CDR3nt: TGTGCCTGGAGTGTACGCAGGGTGGGCGTAAAGACCCAGTACTTC
d_gene: TRBD2; abundance: .; j_gene: TRBJ2-7; v_gene: TRBV11-2; CDR3aa: CASSLGTSEQYF; CDR3nt: TGTGCCAGCAGCTTAGGGACTAGCGAGCAGTACTTC
d_gene: .; abundance: .; j_gene: TRBJ2-7; v_gene: TRBV28; CDR3aa: CASSGPGASTYEQYF; CDR3nt: TGTGCCAGCAGTGGGCCGGGAGCCTCTACCTACGAGCAGTACTTC
d_gene: TRBD1; abundance: .; j_gene: TRBJ2-7; v_gene: TRBV7-2; CDR3aa: CASSQSPGQTYEQYF; CDR3nt: TGTGCCAGCAGCCAGAGTCCGGGACAGACCTACGAGCAGTACTTC
d_gene: .; abundance: .; j_gene: TRBJ1-4; v_gene: TRBV11-2; CDR3aa: CASLPGIATNEKLFF; CDR3nt: TGTGCCAGCCTACCGGGGATTGCAACTAATGAAAAACTGTTTTTT
d_gene: TRBD2; abundance: once; j_gene: TRBJ2-7; v_gene: TRBV30; CDR3aa: CASTSGNVYEQYF; CDR3nt: TGTGCCTCAACTAGCGGGAATGTCTACGAGCAGTACTTC
d_gene: .; abundance: few; j_gene: TRBJ1-1; v_gene: TRBV27; CDR3aa: CASSLSRQMNTEAFF; CDR3nt: TGTGCCAGCAGTTTAAGCAGACAGATGAACACTGAAGCTTTCTTT
d_gene: TRBD1; abundance: .; j_gene: TRBJ1-4; v_gene: TRBV28; CDR3aa: CASSPGTGVSNEKLFF; CDR3nt: TGTGCCAGCAGTCCCGGGACAGGGGTTAGTAATGAAAAACTGTTTTTT
d_gene: .; abundance: .; j_gene: TRBJ2-1; v_gene: TRBV28; CDR3aa: CASSSGLSYNEQFF; CDR3nt: TGTGCCAGCAGTTCCGGACTCTCGTACAATGAGCAGTTCTTC
d_gene: .; abundance: .; j_gene: TRBJ2-7; v_gene: TRBV28; CDR3aa: CASSPRRGYEQYF; CDR3nt: TGTGCCAGCAGTCCTAGACGCGGTTACGAGCAGTACTTC
d_gene: TRBD1; abundance: .; j_gene: TRBJ2-5; v_gene: TRBV6-1; CDR3aa: CASSRSSTGAETQYF; CDR3nt: TGTGCCAGCAGTCGAAGCTCTACAGGGGCAGAGACCCAGTACTTC
d_gene: .; abundance: once; j_gene: TRBJ2-2; v_gene: TRBV28; CDR3aa: CASSWVPANTGELFF; CDR3nt: TGTGCCAGCAGTTGGGTCCCCGCGAACACCGGGGAGCTGTTTTTT
d_gene: .; abundance: .; j_gene: TRBJ1-2; v_gene: TRBV27; CDR3aa: CASSSGVGYGYTF; CDR3nt: TGTGCCAGCAGTTCGGGTGTCGGCTATGGCTACACCTTC
d_gene: .; abundance: .; j_gene: TRBJ2-5; v_gene: TRBV5-4; CDR3aa: CASSLGRGETQYF; CDR3nt: TGTGCCAGCAGCTTGGGCAGGGGTGAGACCCAGTACTTC
d_gene: .; abundance: .; j_gene: TRBJ2-1; v_gene: TRBV11-1; CDR3aa: CASSYRDSRQQFF; CDR3nt: TGTGCCAGCAGTTACCGGGACTCACGTCAGCAGTTCTTC
d_gene: TRBD1; abundance: .; j_gene: TRBJ2-2; v_gene: TRBV7-2; CDR3aa: CASSSGTANTGELFF; CDR3nt: TGTGCCAGCAGCTCCGGGACAGCCAACACCGGGGAGCTGTTTTTT
d_gene: .; abundance: .; j_gene: TRBJ2-1; v_gene: TRBV11-2; CDR3aa: CASSLLAGNGWNEQFF; CDR3nt: TGTGCCAGCAGCTTATTGGCAGGGAATGGTTGGAATGAGCAGTTCTTC
d_gene: .; abundance: .; j_gene: TRBJ1-1; v_gene: TRBV21-1; CDR3aa: CASSIDSSGENTEAFF; CDR3nt: TGTGCCAGCAGCATAGACAGTTCGGGCGAGAACACTGAAGCTTTCTTT
d_gene: .; abundance: few; j_gene: TRBJ1-4; v_gene: TRBV5-6; CDR3aa: CASSSLPGAEKLFF; CDR3nt: TGTGCCAGCAGCTCGCTCCCGGGGGCCGAAAAACTGTTTTTT
d_gene: .; abundance: .; j_gene: TRBJ2-1; v_gene: TRBV29-1; CDR3aa: CSVEAWAGWFF; CDR3nt: TGCAGCGTTGAAGCTTGGGCGGGCTGGTTCTTC
d_gene: .; abundance: .; j_gene: TRBJ1-2; v_gene: TRBV25-1; CDR3aa: CASSESDFQYGYTF; CDR3nt: TGTGCCAGCAGTGAATCCGACTTCCAGTATGGCTACACCTTC
d_gene: .; abundance: .; j_gene: TRBJ1-2; v_gene: TRBV5-6; CDR3aa: CASSYVTRGRGGYTF; CDR3nt: TGTGCCAGCAGCTACGTTACAAGGGGTAGGGGTGGCTACACCTTC
d_gene: .; abundance: .; j_gene: TRBJ1-3; v_gene: TRBV6-6; CDR3aa: CASTAGGTGNTIYF; CDR3nt: TGTGCCAGCACCGCGGGGGGTACTGGAAACACCATATATTTT
d_gene: TRBD2; abundance: .; j_gene: TRBJ2-3; v_gene: TRBV5-1; CDR3aa: CASSIGTSGSLLSDTQYF; CDR3nt: TGCGCCAGCAGCATCGGGACTAGCGGAAGTCTTCTCTCAGATACGCAGTATTTT
d_gene: TRBD2; abundance: .; j_gene: TRBJ2-3; v_gene: TRBV7-3; CDR3aa: CASSLSLAGGAGDTQYF; CDR3nt: TGTGCCAGCAGCTTATCTTTAGCGGGAGGTGCCGGAGATACGCAGTATTTT
d_gene: .; abundance: .; j_gene: TRBJ1-6; v_gene: TRBV10-3; CDR3aa: CAISEVRKNSPLHF; CDR3nt: TGTGCCATCAGTGAGGTCAGGAAGAATTCACCCCTCCACTTT
d_gene: .; abundance: once; j_gene: TRBJ2-7; v_gene: TRBV28; CDR3aa: CASNSGFNEQYF; CDR3nt: TGTGCCAGCAACTCAGGGTTTAACGAGCAGTACTTC
d_gene: .; abundance: .; j_gene: TRBJ2-5; v_gene: TRBV9; CDR3aa: CASSRGETQYF; CDR3nt: TGTGCCAGCAGCCGGGGAGAGACCCAGTACTTC
d_gene: .; abundance: .; j_gene: TRBJ2-7; v_gene: TRBV6-5; CDR3aa: CASSNPRAVEQYF; CDR3nt: TGTGCCAGCAGTAACCCCCGGGCTGTCGAGCAGTACTTC
d_gene: .; abundance: .; j_gene: TRBJ2-3; v_gene: TRBV7-2; CDR3aa: CASSLKIRDPDTQYF; CDR3nt: TGTGCCAGCAGCTTAAAGATCCGGGATCCAGATACGCAGTATTTT
d_gene: TRBD2; abundance: .; j_gene: TRBJ2-3; v_gene: TRBV5-4; CDR3aa: CASSSRTSGSTDTQYF; CDR3nt: TGTGCCAGCAGCTCTAGGACTAGCGGAAGCACAGATACGCAGTATTTT
d_gene: .; abundance: .; j_gene: TRBJ2-7; v_gene: TRBV29-1; CDR3aa: CSVEDARGAEQYF; CDR3nt: TGCAGCGTTGAAGACGCTAGAGGGGCCGAGCAGTACTTC
d_gene: TRBD2; abundance: .; j_gene: TRBJ2-1; v_gene: TRBV18; CDR3aa: CASSPGTSDKDEQFF; CDR3nt: TGTGCCAGCTCACCAGGGACTAGCGACAAAGATGAGCAGTTCTTC
d_gene: .; abundance: once; j_gene: TRBJ2-2; v_gene: TRBV5-1; CDR3aa: CASSRRDGTTGELFF; CDR3nt: TGCGCCAGCAGCCGCAGGGACGGAACCACCGGGGAGCTGTTTTTT
d_gene: .; abundance: .; j_gene: TRBJ2-7; v_gene: TRBV29-1; CDR3aa: CSAASWGASYEQYF; CDR3nt: TGCAGCGCAGCATCATGGGGGGCTTCCTACGAGCAGTACTTC
d_gene: .; abundance: .; j_gene: TRBJ2-5; v_gene: TRBV29-1; CDR3aa: CSVASNQETQYF; CDR3nt: TGCAGCGTTGCTTCCAACCAAGAGACCCAGTACTTC
d_gene: TRBD1; abundance: .; j_gene: TRBJ2-1; v_gene: TRBV28; CDR3aa: CASSWDRGYNEQFF; CDR3nt: TGTGCCAGCAGTTGGGACAGGGGTTACAATGAGCAGTTCTTC
d_gene: TRBD1; abundance: .; j_gene: TRBJ2-7; v_gene: TRBV7-2; CDR3aa: CASSSGTGANEQYF; CDR3nt: TGTGCCAGCAGCTCCGGGACAGGGGCCAACGAGCAGTACTTC
d_gene: .; abundance: few; j_gene: TRBJ1-5; v_gene: TRBV19; CDR3aa: CASSINQGGAKQPQHF; CDR3nt: TGTGCCAGTAGTATAAATCAGGGTGGGGCAAAGCAGCCCCAGCATTTT
d_gene: .; abundance: .; j_gene: TRBJ1-5; v_gene: TRBV6-5; CDR3aa: CASSPSGGQPQHF; CDR3nt: TGTGCCAGCAGTCCCTCCGGGGGTCAGCCCCAGCATTTT